This T cell receptor (beta chain) was recorded in a study of blood T cells in healthy people across ages. A second PCR of 7 to 11 cycles used a sample-barcoded 5' primer and a J-beta primer mix. TCRdb recomputed calls from the 5' RACE reads with MiXCR, one row per CDR3 protein. The repertoire has 1.2 million to 1.5 million distinct CDR3 sequences, about 43% of them found once; the top ten carry roughly 8.2%. The sequenced sample consisted of blood. The TCR originated in a woman aged 18-30 years in good health.

CDR3 residues: CSAKREVIDTQYF. The CDR3 DNA sequence: TGCAGTGCGAAGCGGGAGGTTATAGATACGCAGTATTTT. The V gene is TRBV20-1, the J gene TRBJ2-3, with 9 bases matching TRBD2. V was pared by 6 bases and J by 5 bases, with 6 bases of the junction left unmatched. In germline, CDR1 is DFQATT, CDR2 SNEGSKA (reference sequence). The CDR3 runs 13 residues.